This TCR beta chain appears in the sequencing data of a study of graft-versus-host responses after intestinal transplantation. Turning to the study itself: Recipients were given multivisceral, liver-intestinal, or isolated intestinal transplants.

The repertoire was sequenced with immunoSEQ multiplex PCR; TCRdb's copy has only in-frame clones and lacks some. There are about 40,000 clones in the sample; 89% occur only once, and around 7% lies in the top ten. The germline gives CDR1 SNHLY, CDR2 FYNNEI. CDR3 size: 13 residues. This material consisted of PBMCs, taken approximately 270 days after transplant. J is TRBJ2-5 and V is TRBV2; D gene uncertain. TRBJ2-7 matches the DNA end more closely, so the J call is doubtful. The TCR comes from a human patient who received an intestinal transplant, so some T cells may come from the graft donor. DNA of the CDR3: TGTGCCAGCAGTCCGGTTCGATCCCTCGAGCAGTACTTC. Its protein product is CASSPVRSLEQYF.